The 24 T cell receptor beta chains below were found in one sample sequenced in a study of PD-L1 blockade in urothelial cancer. Libraries were prepared by immunoSEQ multiplex PCR; TCRdb keeps only in-frame clonotypes and omits some of them. The sample holds tens of thousands of clones, around 86% seen once. The time point was: pretreatment peripheral blood. Material: PBMCs, obtained around atezolizumab (anti-PD-L1) treatment. The source is a man aged 55 to 69 with urothelial cancer.

J is TRBJ2-3 and V is TRBV7-2; 8 bases match TRBD1. The V and J ends lost 4 bases and 1 base, in that order; junction bases with no gene match: 4. The CDR3 is made up of 15 amino acids. The germline gives CDR1 SGHTA, CDR2 FQGNSA. The DNA of the CDR3 is TGTGCCAGCAGCTCCCGGGACAGGCGCACAGATACGCAGTATTTT. Its protein is CASSSRDRRTDTQYF.

The CDR3 bases are TGTGCCAGCAGTCAATTAGGGGACAGGGGCCAAGAGACCCAGTACTTC. Protein: CASSQLGDRGQETQYF. This chain joins TRBV27 and TRBJ2-5, with 10 bases lining up with TRBD1. J gave up 1 base and V 5 bases, and 7 bases lay outside the gene matches. This CDR3 has 16 residues. Looked up from germline, CDR1 is MNHEY and CDR2 is SMNVEV (reference sequence).

V usage is TRBV5-1 and J usage is TRBJ1-2; 11 nucleotides line up with TRBD1. The CDR3 is made up of 16 amino acids. From germline, CDR1 is SGHRS and CDR2 YFSETQ. Trimming at V came to 3 bases and at J to 5 bases, leaving 9 bases not matched to a gene. CDR3 nucleotides: TGCGCCAGCAGCTCGACATTGGGACAGGGGGGATATGGCTACACCTTC. This codes for CASSSTLGQGGYGYTF.

This clone showed up just a few times. This chain joins TRBV19 and TRBJ2-7; no reliable D call. The CDR3 is 15 amino acids. CDR1 is LNHDA and CDR2 is SQIVND in the germline V gene (reference sequence). Trimming cost V 3 bases and J 0 bases, with 12 bases left between them. The CDR3 DNA is TGTGCCAGTAGTATCGGCAGACAACCCTCCTACGAGCAGTACTTC. As protein: CASSIGRQPSYEQYF.

The J gene is TRBJ1-5, the V gene TRBV2, with D hard to call. V shed 3 bases and J shed 2 bases, with 14 bases lying between them. Germline-derived CDR1 and CDR2 are SNHLY and FYNNEI. CDR3 size: 16 residues. The CDR3 DNA sequence: TGTGCCAGCAGTGATAAGACATTCTTGGGCAATCAGCCCCAGCATTTT. Amino acids: CASSDKTFLGNQPQHF.

This sequence joins TRBV13 and TRBJ2-1; possible D gene TRBD1, 6 bases. The CDR3 runs 16 residues. Trimming took 1 base from V and 7 from J, leaving 17 bases between them. CDR1 and CDR2 from the germline V gene are PRHDT and FYEKMQ (reference sequence). CDR3 sequence: CASSLASLHTGNEQFF. CDR3 DNA: TGTGCCAGCAGCTTAGCCTCCCTCCATACAGGGAATGAGCAGTTCTTC. The entire variable domain, with the rest obtained from reference TRBV13 and TRBJ2-1, is as follows: AAGVIQSPRHLIKEKRETATLKCYPIPRHDTVYWYQQGPGQDPQFLISFYEKMQSDKGSIPDRFSAQQFSDYHSELNMSSLELGDSALYFCASSLASLHTGNEQFFGPGTRLTVL.

The DNA for the CDR3 is TGTGCCAGCAGTTACTCACGACAGGGTGAGGAAAAACTGTTTTTT. As protein: CASSYSRQGEEKLFF. This chain connects TRBV6-5 to TRBJ1-4; 7 bases map to TRBD1. Per the germline V gene, CDR1 is MNHEY and CDR2 is SVGAGI. This CDR3 comprises 15 residues. V was pared by 0 bases and J by 8 bases, with 6 bases of the junction left unmatched.

The chain is built from TRBV19 and TRBJ1-1; D possibly corresponds to TRBD1 (5 bases). The CDR3 is 13 residues long. Germline V lookup: CDR1 LNHDA, CDR2 SQIVND (reference sequence). Trimming left V 3 bases short and J 5 bases short, with 10 bases between. The CDR3 bases are TGTGCCAGTAGTATTGACGGGGGGACTGAAGCTTTCTTT. This encodes CASSIDGGTEAFF.

V usage is TRBV19 and J usage is TRBJ1-2, with D unclear. CDR1 is LNHDA and CDR2 is SQIVND in the germline V gene (reference sequence). This CDR3 spans 16 amino acids. V shed 4 bases and J shed 2 bases, with 17 bases lying between them. This CDR3 is CASSSAASRVNYGYTF. The CDR3 nucleotides are TGTGCCAGTAGTAGTGCTGCAAGTCGCGTGAACTATGGCTACACCTTC.

The chain joins TRBV7-9 to TRBJ2-2; no clear D gene. Germline V gene lookup returns CDR1 SEHNR and CDR2 FQNEAQ (reference sequence). Deletions cut 5 bases from V and 0 bases from J, with 10 bases between. CDR3 length: 15 amino acids. The DNA of the CDR3 is TGTGCCAGCAGCACCAGGTTCGCGAACACCGGGGAGCTGTTTTTT. This encodes CASSTRFANTGELFF.

The count of this clone is one. The V gene is TRBV5-1, the J gene TRBJ2-3; possible D gene TRBD1, 6 bases. Trimming shortened V by 2 bases and J by 3 bases, and 16 bases separated the two germline ends. The germline V gene encodes CDR1 SGHRS and CDR2 YFSETQ. The CDR3 is made up of 16 amino acids. The CDR3 region is CASSLNTGMKTDTQYF. The CDR3 coding sequence is TGCGCCAGCAGCTTAAACACAGGGATGAAAACAGATACGCAGTATTTT.

This rearrangement joins TRBV4-1 to TRBJ2-2; D ambiguous. V was trimmed by 0 bases and J by 5 bases, leaving 10 bases between them. The CDR3 runs to 15 residues. Germline V CDR1 and CDR2: MGHRA, YSYEKL. The CDR3 DNA sequence: TGCGCCAGCAGCCAAGATCCCTCAGATACCGGGGAGCTGTTTTTT. Amino acids: CASSQDPSDTGELFF.

The chain has TRBV6-5 and TRBJ1-4; 7 nucleotides line up with TRBD1. In germline, CDR1 is MNHEY, CDR2 SVGAGI. V lost 6 bases to trimming and J lost 5 bases; unmatched junction nucleotides: 9. The CDR3 spans 15 residues. The chain's CDR3 is CASSPAGTANEKLFF. The CDR3 DNA sequence: TGTGCCAGCAGCCCCGCAGGGACAGCAAATGAAAAACTGTTTTTT.

This clone came up once. This chain connects TRBV19 to TRBJ1-5, with TRBD1 matching over 7 bases. The CDR3 consists of 14 residues. The germline V gene has CDR1 LNHDA and CDR2 SQIVND (reference sequence). Trimming removed 9 bases from V and 7 bases from J; junction bases left unmatched: 12. The CDR3 sequence is CASDQGGGGQPQHF. The CDR3 DNA follows: TGTGCCAGCGACCAGGGGGGAGGAGGACAGCCCCAGCATTTT.

This clone was seen just once. The rearrangement links TRBV7-9 to TRBJ1-2; D perhaps matches TRBD1 (6 bases). The germline V and J ends were trimmed by 1 base and 7 bases, with 10 bases remaining between them. Germline CDR1 reads SEHNR; CDR2 reads FQNEAQ (reference sequence). The length of the CDR3 is 13 residues. CDR3 region: CASSLDGGGGYTF. CDR3 nucleotide sequence: TGTGCCAGCAGCTTAGATGGGGGCGGTGGCTACACCTTC.

In this sample, this clone turned up a few times. The rearrangement links TRBV5-4 to TRBJ1-6; TRBD1 aligns across 7 bases. The CDR3 has 16 amino acids. Germline-derived CDR1 and CDR2 are SGHNT and YYREEE (reference sequence). J was trimmed by 9 bases and V by 0 bases; bases with no gene match: 9. As DNA, the CDR3 is TGTGCCAGCAGCTTGGCAGGGGGGCTGTACGGTTCACCCCTCCACTTT. Translation: CASSLAGGLYGSPLHF. Together with reference TRBV5-4 and TRBJ1-6, the CDR3 gives the full variable domain: ETGVTQSPTHLIKTRGQQVTLRCSSQSGHNTVSWYQQALGQGPQFIFQYYREEENGRGNFPPRFSGLQFPNYSSELNVNALELDDSALYLCASSLAGGLYGSPLHFGNGTRLTVT.

This clone was counted only a few times. The chain combines TRBV6-6 with TRBJ1-2; TRBD1 matches at 7 bases. The CDR3 is made up of 15 amino acids. V trimming: 5 bases; J trimming: 7 bases; junction bases outside the gene matches: 13. Germline loops: CDR1 MNHNY, CDR2 SVGAGI (reference sequence). The CDR3, as DNA: TGTGCCAGCAGTAAAGACAGGGAGCGTTCAAGTGGCTACACCTTC. This gives the protein CASSKDRERSSGYTF.

In DNA, the CDR3 is TGTGCCAGCAGCTTCTCAGCGGGCGGTGGAGGAAACACCATATATTTT. Residues: CASSFSAGGGGNTIYF. The gene calls are TRBV7-2 and TRBJ1-3; D gene unclear. Germline CDR1 SGHTA, CDR2 FQGNSA. Trimming pared 3 bases from V and 4 bases from J, leaving 16 bases between. The CDR3 runs to 16 residues.

The sample holds one count of this clone. The V call is TRBV2, the J call TRBJ1-2; tentative D call: TRBD1 (5 bases). This CDR3 has 13 amino acids. V gave up 6 bases and J gave up 8 bases, with 16 bases separating them. The V gene's germline CDR1 is SNHLY and CDR2 FYNNEI. For the CDR3, the DNA is TGTGCCAGCAGGCAGGGCCAGGGTCGAGGCTACACCTTC. Amino acids: CASRQGQGRGYTF. Supplemented by reference TRBV2 and TRBJ1-2, the full variable domain reads EPEVTQTPSHQVTQMGQEVILRCVPISNHLYFYWYRQILGQKVEFLVSFYNNEISEKSEIFDDQFSVERPDGSNFTLKIRSTKLEDSAMYFCASRQGQGRGYTFGSGTRLTVV.

The chain carries TRBV11-3 and TRBJ2-1, with 7 bases matching TRBD2. Germline V gene sequence: CDR1 SGHNT, CDR2 YENEEA. This CDR3 has 15 residues. With V trimmed by 2 bases and J by 6 bases, 7 bases remained unmatched. CDR3 loop: CASSLRAGVINEQFF. In nucleotides, the CDR3 is TGTGCCAGCAGCTTACGGGCGGGAGTAATCAATGAGCAGTTCTTC. Full variable domain (missing parts from reference TRBV11-3 and TRBJ2-1): EAGVVQSPRYKIIEKKQPVAFWCNPISGHNTLYWYLQNLGQGPELLIRYENEEAVDDSQLPKDRFSAERLKGVDSTLKIQPAELGDSAVYLCASSLRAGVINEQFFGPGTRLTVL.

The chain uses TRBV4-1 and TRBJ2-3; 11 bases are a match to TRBD2. This CDR3 has 17 residues. The V segment lost 3 bases and the J segment 4 bases; nucleotides outside the gene matches: 9. CDR1 is MGHRA and CDR2 is YSYEKL in the germline V gene. The CDR3 region has the DNA TGCGCCAGCAGCCAGGGTCTAGCGGGGGGTTCCGCAGATACGCAGTATTTT. This translates into CASSQGLAGGSADTQYF.

This clone came up a few times. The gene calls are TRBV5-1 and TRBJ2-2; 11 bases are a match to TRBD1. CDR1 is SGHRS, CDR2 YFSETQ, per germline. The CDR3 spans 16 residues. Unmatched junction bases numbered 5, after V lost 3 bases and J lost 4 bases. The CDR3 loop reads CASSYRDRGTTGELFF. CDR3 nucleotide sequence: TGCGCCAGCAGCTACCGGGACAGGGGGACCACCGGGGAGCTGTTTTTT.

The chain is built from TRBV14 and TRBJ2-7, with a tentative D call TRBD2 (6 bases). The CDR3 spans 14 residues. Germline V gene data show CDR1 as SGHDN and CDR2 as FVKESK. Deletions cut 0 bases from V and 4 bases from J, with 10 bases between. CDR3: CASSQDRGLYEQYF. CDR3 in DNA: TGTGCCAGCAGCCAAGACCGGGGACTTTACGAGCAGTACTTC. The variable domain in full, with the rest retrieved from reference TRBV14 and TRBJ2-7, is EAGVTQFPSHSVIEKGQTVTLRCDPISGHDNLYWYRRVMGKEIKFLLHFVKESKQDESGMPNNRFLAERTGGTYSTLKVQPAELEDSGVYFCASSQDRGLYEQYFGPGTRLTVT.

The sample holds a few counts of this clone. This chain uses TRBV10-3 with TRBJ1-1; a weak D match, TRBD1 (6 bases). V lost 3 bases to trimming and J lost 2 bases, with 10 bases between them. The germline V gene has CDR1 ENHRY and CDR2 SYGVKD. The CDR3 runs to 14 residues. The CDR3 DNA follows: TGTGCCATCAGTGAAACAGGGAGCAACACTGAAGCTTTCTTT. Its protein is CAISETGSNTEAFF.